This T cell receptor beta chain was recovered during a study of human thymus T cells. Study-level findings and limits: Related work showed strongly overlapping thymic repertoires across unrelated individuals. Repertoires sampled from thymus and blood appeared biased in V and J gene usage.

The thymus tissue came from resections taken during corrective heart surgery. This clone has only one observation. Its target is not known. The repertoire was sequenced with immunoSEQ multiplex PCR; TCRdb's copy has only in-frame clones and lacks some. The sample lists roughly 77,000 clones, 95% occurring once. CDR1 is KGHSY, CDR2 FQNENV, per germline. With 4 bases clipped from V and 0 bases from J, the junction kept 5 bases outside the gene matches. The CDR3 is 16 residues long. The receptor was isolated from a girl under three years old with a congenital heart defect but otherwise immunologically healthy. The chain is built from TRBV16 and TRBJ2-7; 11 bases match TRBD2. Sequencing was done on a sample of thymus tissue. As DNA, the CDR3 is TGTGCCAGCAGCCCTGGGACTAGCGGTTACTCCTACGAGCAGTACTTC. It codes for CASSPGTSGYSYEQYF.